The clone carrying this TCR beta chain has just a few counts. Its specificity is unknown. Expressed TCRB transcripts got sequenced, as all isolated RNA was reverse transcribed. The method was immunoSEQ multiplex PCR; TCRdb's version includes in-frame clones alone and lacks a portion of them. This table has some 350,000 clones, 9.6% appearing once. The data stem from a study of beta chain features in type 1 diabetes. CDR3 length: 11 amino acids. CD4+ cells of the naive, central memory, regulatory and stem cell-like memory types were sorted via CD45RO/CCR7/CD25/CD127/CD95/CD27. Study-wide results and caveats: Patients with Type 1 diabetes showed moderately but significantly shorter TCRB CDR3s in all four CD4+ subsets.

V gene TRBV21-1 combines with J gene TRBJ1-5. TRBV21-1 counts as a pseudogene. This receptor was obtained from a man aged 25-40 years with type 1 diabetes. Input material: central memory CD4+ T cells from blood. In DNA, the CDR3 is TGTGCCAGCAGCAAGGGACAGCCCCAGCATTTT. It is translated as CASSKGQPQHF.